This passage covers 25 T cell receptor beta chains from one sample sequenced in a study of vaccination effects on CD4 cells after COVID-19. Generated by immunoSEQ multiplex PCR, the TCRdb table keeps only in-frame clones and is missing some. The sample holds tens of thousands of clones; about three quarters are singletons and the top ten take less than 3.5%. Antigen-specific CD4+ T cells were first expanded with viral peptide pools by the ViraFEST assay and only then sequenced. Cultured cells yielded isolated CD4+ T cells after 10 days. None of the vaccinated had previously contracted SARS-CoV-2, and their nucleocapsid antibodies tested negative. Their antigens remain unidentified. The specimen comprised CD4+ T cells from PBMCs cultured with SARS-CoV-2 spike peptides, sampled before COVID-19 vaccination. These receptor sequences come from a human donor who received a COVID-19 vaccine.

The chain joins TRBV6-5 to TRBJ2-2; TRBD2 agrees at 9 bases. The germline gives CDR1 MNHEY, CDR2 SVGAGI. This CDR3 comprises 16 residues. Unmatched junction bases numbered 8, after V lost 3 bases and J lost 6 bases. CDR3 in amino acids: CASSYLAGGPPGELFF. DNA of the CDR3: TGTGCCAGCAGTTATCTTGCGGGAGGGCCGCCCGGGGAGCTGTTTTTT.

The chain links TRBV20-1 to TRBJ2-1; 9 nucleotides align to TRBD2. CDR1 is DFQATT, CDR2 SNEGSKA, per germline (reference sequence). The V and J ends lost 3 bases and 3 bases, in that order; junction bases with no gene match: 0. This CDR3 has 13 residues. CDR3 in amino acids: CSASSGGYNEQFF. The CDR3 bases are TGCAGTGCTAGTAGCGGGGGCTACAATGAGCAGTTCTTC.

The CDR3 sequence: CASSLGYKGAEAFF. DNA for the CDR3: TGTGCCAGCAGCTTAGGTTACAAGGGCGCTGAAGCTTTCTTT. The chain has TRBV13 and TRBJ1-1; D ambiguous. CDR1 is PRHDT, CDR2 FYEKMQ, per germline (reference sequence). This CDR3 comprises 14 residues. V was shortened by 0 bases and J by 6 bases, with 11 bases between the two germline ends.

The chain links TRBV19 to TRBJ2-3; D is uncertain. CDR1 and CDR2 from the germline V gene are LNHDA and SQIVND (reference sequence). There are 14 residues in the CDR3. Deletions cut 3 bases from V and 6 bases from J, with 13 bases between. CDR3 sequence (DNA): TGTGCCAGTAGTATTAATTTATATGGGGATACGCAGTATTTT. This encodes CASSINLYGDTQYF.

The chain is built from TRBV18 and TRBJ2-5; a weak D match, TRBD1 (5 bases). V lost 3 bases, J lost 5 bases, and 16 bases lay in between. Germline CDR1 is KGHSH and CDR2 is LQKENI. The CDR3 extends over 15 amino acids. Written as DNA, the CDR3 is TGTGCCAGCTCACCGGGCGTTGGGGCCGGGGAGACCCAGTACTTC. This encodes CASSPGVGAGETQYF.

CDR3 sequence: CAISTVLGGMSTEAFF. Here the CDR3 DNA reads TGTGCCATCAGCACAGTGTTGGGGGGGATGAGCACTGAAGCTTTCTTT. The chain combines TRBV10-3 with TRBJ1-1; possibly TRBD1 for D (5 bases). Germline CDR1 ENHRY, CDR2 SYGVKD. Trimming stripped 6 bases from V and 4 bases from J, with 21 bases between. The CDR3 runs to 16 residues.

The rearrangement uses TRBV10-3 and TRBJ1-5; D remains ambiguous. Germline V gene data show CDR1 as ENHRY and CDR2 as SYGVKD. Deletions cut 6 bases from V and 1 base from J, with 7 bases between. CDR3 length: 13 amino acids. Written as DNA, the CDR3 is TGTGCCATCAGCGGGAGGAGCAATCAGCCCCAGCATTTT. Protein product: CAISGRSNQPQHF.

This clone was picked up a small number of times. This rearrangement joins TRBV2 to TRBJ1-5; 8 nucleotides agree with TRBD1. This CDR3 comprises 13 residues. The ends lost 11 bases at V and 7 bases at J; junction bases unmatched: 10. Germline V gives CDR1 SNHLY, CDR2 FYNNEI. The CDR3 bases are TGTGCCGGCGGACAGGGACGGACACAGCCCCAGCATTTT. It encodes CAGGQGRTQPQHF.

The J gene is TRBJ2-7, the V gene TRBV24-1, with a tentative D call TRBD1 (6 bases). Looked up from germline, CDR1 is KGHDR and CDR2 is SFDVKD. Trimming took off 4 bases at V and 2 bases at J, with 11 bases between the two ends. The CDR3 has 14 amino acids. The DNA for the CDR3 is TGTGCCACCAGTGACGGGACAAGCACCTACGAGCAGTACTTC. It specifies CATSDGTSTYEQYF.

This chain links TRBV28 with TRBJ2-7; the D call may be TRBD1 or TRBD2 (5 bases each). V lost 8 bases to trimming and J lost 0 bases, with 14 bases between them. CDR3 length: 14 residues. The germline CDR1 and CDR2 sequences are MDHEN and SYDVKM. The CDR3 here is CASWRGVNSYEQYF. CDR3 bases: TGTGCCAGCTGGAGAGGGGTAAACTCCTACGAGCAGTACTTC.

The CDR3 protein is CSASTSPNEKLFF. The CDR3 region has the DNA TGCAGTGCTAGTACTAGCCCGAATGAAAAACTGTTTTTT. The rearrangement uses TRBV20-1 and TRBJ1-4; no definite D call. Germline loops: CDR1 DFQATT, CDR2 SNEGSKA (reference sequence). V gave up 3 bases and J gave up 5 bases, with 10 bases separating them. This CDR3 is 13 amino acids long.

This clone was detected once. The V call is TRBV3-1 (or the pseudogene TRBV3-2), the J call TRBJ2-1; 8 positions agree with TRBD2. With 0 bases clipped from V and 2 bases from J, the junction kept 6 bases outside the gene matches. In germline, CDR1 is LGHDT, CDR2 YNNKEL (reference sequence). The CDR3 has 17 residues. DNA of the CDR3: TGTGCCAGCAGCCAAGACGTGTTTAGCGGGGCCTACAATGAGCAGTTCTTC. Residues: CASSQDVFSGAYNEQFF.

The J gene is TRBJ2-1, the V gene TRBV4-1; tentative D call: TRBD1 (5 bases). The germline CDR1 and CDR2 sequences are MGHRA and YSYEKL. The V end was cut by 0 bases, the J end by 6 bases, with 12 bases between. CDR3 length equals 15 residues. The CDR3 nucleotides are TGCGCCAGCAGCCAAGATGGCAGGGTAGGCAATGAGCAGTTCTTC. Its translation is CASSQDGRVGNEQFF.

In this sample, this clone turned up once. This sequence joins TRBV7-6 and TRBJ2-5, with TRBD2 matching 7 bases. V was pared by 1 base and J by 4 bases, with 6 bases of the junction left unmatched. The CDR3 is made up of 15 amino acids. Germline values: CDR1 SGHVS, CDR2 FNYEAQ. The CDR3 DNA sequence: TGTGCCAGCAGCTTAGTGGGAGGGCCTCGAGAGACCCAGTACTTC. Translated: CASSLVGGPRETQYF.

V is TRBV11-2 and J is TRBJ2-1; TRBD2 agrees at 11 bases. The CDR3 sequence is 16 residues long. V dropped 5 bases and J dropped 5; count of bases not matched to a gene: 8. The germline V gene encodes CDR1 SGHAT and CDR2 FQNNGV. CDR3 in DNA: TGTGCCAGCAGCCCGATACTAGCGGGAGACGACAATGAGCAGTTCTTC. The encoded protein is CASSPILAGDDNEQFF. Full variable domain (rest looked up from reference TRBV11-2 and TRBJ2-1): EAGVAQSPRYKIIEKRQSVAFWCNPISGHATLYWYQQILGQGPKLLIQFQNNGVVDDSQLPKDRFSAERLKGVDSTLKIQPAKLEDSAVYLCASSPILAGDDNEQFFGPGTRLTVL.

This CDR3 is CASSSIAYNEQFF. CDR3 nucleotide sequence: TGTGCCAGCAGCTCCATCGCCTACAATGAGCAGTTCTTC. This rearrangement joins TRBV7-9 to TRBJ2-1, with no clear D. Germline assignment: CDR1 SEHNR and CDR2 FQNEAQ (reference sequence). Trimming left V 4 bases short and J 2 bases short, with 6 bases between. The CDR3 loop spans 13 amino acids.

Regarding this clone: The junction departs from the called germline gene at one end, perhaps through a read error. The V call is TRBV6-5, the J call TRBJ1-1; TRBD1 agrees at 7 bases. The CDR3 contains 13 residues. Germline V gene data show CDR1 as MNHEY and CDR2 as SVGAGI. As DNA, the CDR3 is TGTGCCAGCAGATACTCAGGGGGAGCTGAAGCTTTCTTT. It encodes CASRYSGGAEAFF.

This clone ranks as medium-sized. V usage is TRBV19 and J usage is TRBJ2-1; D is undetermined. The CDR3 is 13 residues long. Germline assignment: CDR1 LNHDA and CDR2 SQIVND (reference sequence). V was pared by 3 bases and J by 4 bases, with 7 bases between. As DNA, the CDR3 is TGTGCCAGTAGTATCCCCACATACAATGAGCAGTTCTTC. Its translation is CASSIPTYNEQFF.

This clone was counted between two and nine times. The chain employs TRBV19 and TRBJ1-2; no firm D call. This CDR3 region has 13 residues. Trimming pared 10 bases from V and 0 bases from J, leaving 12 bases between. Germline CDR1 and CDR2: LNHDA and SQIVND (reference sequence). The CDR3 coding sequence is TGTGCCACGCAACCCTCCTCTAACTATGGCTACACCTTC. It translates to CATQPSSNYGYTF.

The rearrangement uses TRBV19 and TRBJ2-1; possibly TRBD2 for D (5 bases). This CDR3 spans 14 amino acids. CDR1 and CDR2 (germline): LNHDA, SQIVND (reference sequence). V was cut by 10 bases and J by 6 bases, with 19 bases left in between. The CDR3 loop reads CATVAGGRINEQFF. The CDR3 bases are TGTGCCACCGTTGCTGGAGGCAGAATCAATGAGCAGTTCTTC.

The J gene is TRBJ1-2, the V gene TRBV18; TRBD1 might be the D (5 bases). V gave up 4 bases and J gave up 8 bases, with 17 bases separating them. The V gene's germline CDR1 is KGHSH and CDR2 LQKENI. The CDR3 has 14 residues. The CDR3: CASSQPGAGRGYTF. In nucleotides, the CDR3 is TGTGCCAGCTCACAGCCCGGGGCAGGGCGAGGCTACACCTTC.

The gene calls are TRBV23-1 and TRBJ2-5; 11 nucleotides match TRBD1. TRBV23-1 is treated as an ORF (open reading frame) with a function not yet certain. The CDR3 spans 16 residues. V shed 10 bases, J shed 2 bases, and the junction held 12 bases outside the gene matches. CDR3 sequence: CATYLPRDRGQETQYF. The DNA for the CDR3 is TGCGCCACCTACCTTCCCCGGGACAGGGGGCAAGAGACCCAGTACTTC.

The chain carries TRBV5-1 and TRBJ2-1, with no clear D. The germline CDR1 and CDR2 sequences are SGHRS and YFSETQ. The length of the CDR3 is 15 residues. Trimming shortened V by 2 bases and J by 4 bases, and 13 bases separated the two germline ends. CDR3 nucleotide sequence: TGCGCCAGCAGCTTTACCCTGGACGGATACAATGAGCAGTTCTTC. As protein: CASSFTLDGYNEQFF.

V and J are TRBV4-1 and TRBJ2-5, with unresolved D. Trimming took 3 bases from V and 2 from J, leaving 16 bases between them. Germline CDR1 is MGHRA and CDR2 is YSYEKL. This CDR3 has 16 residues. The CDR3 DNA sequence: TGCGCCAGCAGCCACCTCCCATTAGGATCGCAAGAGACCCAGTACTTC. Translating it yields CASSHLPLGSQETQYF.

V and J are TRBV19 and TRBJ1-1, with TRBD1 matching over 7 bases. There are 15 residues in the CDR3. After removal of 7 bases from V and 1 base from J, the junction contained 9 bases not matched to a gene. CDR1 is LNHDA and CDR2 is SQIVND in the germline V gene (reference sequence). The CDR3 DNA follows: TGTGCCAGTAACCCGACAGGGTGGGGGAACACTGAAGCTTTCTTT. Its translation is CASNPTGWGNTEAFF.